This passage covers 20 T cell receptor beta chains from one sample sequenced in a study of blood T cell repertoires in COVID-19. Clones were sequenced by immunoSEQ multiplex PCR, and TCRdb holds only the in-frame ones, with some missing. The table has some 270,000 clones, about 88% seen once. The sequencing sample was made of PBMCs or T cells enriched from blood (not recorded which). The receptors were gathered from a woman in her fifties or sixties who had been exposed to COVID-19.

The sample holds a few counts of this clone. The chain carries TRBV24-1 and TRBJ2-1; D may be TRBD2 (7 bases). The length of the CDR3 is 16 residues. V was shortened by 3 bases and J by 5 bases, with 16 bases between the two germline ends. Germline V lookup: CDR1 KGHDR, CDR2 SFDVKD. CDR3: CATSDRTGGNHNEQFF. The CDR3 region has the DNA TGTGCCACCAGTGATCGGACGGGGGGCAATCACAATGAGCAGTTCTTC.

This clone turned up a few times. This sequence joins TRBV19 and TRBJ1-5, with D perhaps TRBD1 (5 bases). CDR1 and CDR2 from the germline V gene are LNHDA and SQIVND (reference sequence). V lost 8 bases and J 6 bases, leaving 17 bases between the germline ends. The length of the CDR3 is 14 residues. DNA of the CDR3: TGTGCCAGTGAAGACCGGGGGATCCGTCAGCCCCAGCATTTT. This translates into CASEDRGIRQPQHF.

The chain recombines TRBV28 with TRBJ2-2; D might be TRBD2 (5 bases). This CDR3 is built from 15 residues. V dropped 4 bases and J dropped 5 bases, with 14 bases sitting between them. Germline loops: CDR1 MDHEN, CDR2 SYDVKM. The CDR3 DNA reads TGTGCCAGCAGTTCGGGGTACGAAGGGACCGGGGAGCTGTTTTTT. It is translated as CASSSGYEGTGELFF.

This clone turned up a few times. The chain recombines TRBV19 with TRBJ2-6, with D maybe TRBD2 (6 bases). Trimming took off 3 bases at V and 1 base at J, with 7 bases between the two ends. CDR3 length: 15 residues. CDR1 is LNHDA, CDR2 SQIVND, per germline (reference sequence). CDR3 in DNA: TGTGCCAGTAGTATGGGGGGATCTGGGGCCAACGTCCTGACTTTC. This gives the protein CASSMGGSGANVLTF.

The chain carries TRBV5-5 and TRBJ1-4; D is perhaps TRBD1 (5 bases). The V gene lost 4 bases and the J gene lost 8 bases, with 18 bases spanning the gap. The CDR3 runs to 15 residues. Germline V gene sequence: CDR1 SGHKS, CDR2 YYEKEE (reference sequence). CDR3 sequence reads: CASSRPERGEEKLFF. Here the CDR3 DNA reads TGTGCCAGCAGCCGACCGGAAAGGGGCGAAGAAAAACTGTTTTTT. The full variable domain, completed using reference TRBV5-5 and TRBJ1-4, is DAGVTQSPTHLIKTRGQQVTLRCSPISGHKSVSWYQQVLGQGPQFIFQYYEKEERGRGNFPDRFSARQFPNYSSELNVNALLLGDSALYLCASSRPERGEEKLFFGSGTQLSVL.

This clone has only a few counts. This chain links TRBV24-1 with TRBJ1-2; D perhaps matches TRBD1 (5 bases). Per the germline V gene, CDR1 is KGHDR and CDR2 is SFDVKD. V gave up 5 bases and J gave up 4 bases, with 22 bases separating them. This CDR3 spans 17 amino acids. The CDR3 DNA sequence: TGTGCCACCAGTGGTCCGGGGGATACACGACTACCCTATGGCTACACCTTC. It specifies CATSGPGDTRLPYGYTF.

This clone was seen just once. This chain joins TRBV30 and TRBJ2-7; 8 nucleotides agree with TRBD2. CDR1 and CDR2 from the germline V gene are GTSNPN and SVGIG (reference sequence). V shed 0 bases, J shed 5 bases, and the junction held 12 bases outside the gene matches. This CDR3 spans 16 amino acids. The CDR3 nucleotides read TGTGCCTGGAGTGTACTCCCCTTTAGCGGGATAGACGAGCAGTACTTC. Translating it yields CAWSVLPFSGIDEQYF. Full variable domain (outside the CDR3, taken from reference TRBV30 and TRBJ2-7): SQTIHQWPATLVQPVGSPLSLECTVEGTSNPNLYWYRQAAGRGLQLLFYSVGIGQISSEVPQNLSASRPQDRQFILSSKKLLLSDSGFYLCAWSVLPFSGIDEQYFGPGTRLTVT.

V gene TRBV7-2 combines with J gene TRBJ1-5, with a possible D match to TRBD1 (6 bases). The CDR3 runs 17 residues. Trimming left V 1 base short and J 4 bases short, with 17 bases between. Germline loops: CDR1 SGHTA, CDR2 FQGNSA. CDR3 nucleotide sequence: TGTGCCAGCAGCTTAGTGGCTGGGACAATAAATAATCAGCCCCAGCATTTT. Its translation is CASSLVAGTINNQPQHF.

The V call is TRBV27, the J call TRBJ1-6; TRBD1 might be the D (6 bases). The CDR3 is 14 residues long. V dropped 7 bases and J dropped 7 bases, with 14 bases sitting between them. Germline-derived CDR1 and CDR2 are MNHEY and SMNVEV (reference sequence). CDR3 amino acids: CASTSGQPNSPLHF. The DNA of the CDR3 is TGTGCCAGCACATCGGGACAACCGAATTCACCCCTCCACTTT.

V is TRBV7-8 and J is TRBJ1-2, with D possibly matching TRBD1 (6 bases). CDR3 length: 13 amino acids. The ends were cut back, 4 bases at V and 5 bases at J, with 11 bases in the middle. The V gene's germline CDR1 is SGHVS and CDR2 FQNEAQ. This CDR3 reads CASSSLDSYGYTF. CDR3 sequence (DNA): TGTGCCAGCAGCTCCCTGGACAGTTATGGCTACACCTTC.

The chain couples TRBV28 to TRBJ1-2; 9 positions agree with TRBD1. This CDR3 is 13 amino acids long. V lost 1 base to trimming and J lost 13 bases; unmatched junction nucleotides: 7. Germline CDR1 reads MDHEN; CDR2 reads SYDVKM. CDR3 protein: CASSLSGTGSLTF. The CDR3 nucleotides read TGTGCCAGCAGTTTATCTGGGACAGGGAGTCTCACCTTC.

This clone was picked up a small number of times. The V gene is TRBV18, the J gene TRBJ2-2; tentative D call: TRBD1 (6 bases). The CDR3 is 16 amino acids. V was trimmed by 6 bases and J by 0 bases, leaving 14 bases between them. Germline assignment: CDR1 KGHSH and CDR2 LQKENI. This CDR3 reads CASSRDTQTNTGELFF. The CDR3 nucleotides read TGTGCCAGCTCCCGGGACACCCAGACGAACACCGGGGAGCTGTTTTTT.

J is TRBJ1-2 and V is TRBV11-2, with D possibly being TRBD1 (5 bases). The CDR3 is 14 amino acids. V lost 2 bases, J lost 2 bases, and 9 bases lay in between. Germline V gene sequence: CDR1 SGHAT, CDR2 FQNNGV. The chain's CDR3 is CASSLSKGNYGYTF. In nucleotides, the CDR3 is TGTGCCAGCAGCTTAAGCAAGGGGAACTATGGCTACACCTTC.

CDR3 region: CASSELRNYGYTF. The CDR3 region has the DNA TGCGCCAGCAGTGAGCTCAGAAACTATGGCTACACCTTC. The chain uses TRBV10-1 and TRBJ1-2; D remains unclear. The V end was cut by 2 bases, the J end by 2 bases, with 6 bases between. CDR1 is WNHNN, CDR2 SYGVQD, per germline (reference sequence). The CDR3 is made up of 13 amino acids.

This chain links TRBV6-4 with TRBJ1-1; 8 positions agree with TRBD1. CDR3 length: 12 residues. V was clipped by 6 bases and J by 8 bases; unmatched bases: 5. CDR1 is MRHNA, CDR2 SNTAGT, per germline. The chain's CDR3 is CASRDRQGEAFF. Written as DNA, the CDR3 is TGTGCCAGCAGGGATAGACAGGGGGAAGCTTTCTTT.

V and J are TRBV5-8 and TRBJ1-1, with D unresolved. V was trimmed by 4 bases and J by 1 base, leaving 11 bases between them. The V gene's germline CDR1 is SGHTS and CDR2 YDEGEE. The CDR3 has 14 amino acids. The CDR3 loop reads CASSPETGNTEAFF. In DNA form, the CDR3 reads TGTGCCAGCAGCCCGGAGACGGGGAACACTGAAGCTTTCTTT.

The rearrangement uses TRBV5-4 and TRBJ2-3; 15 nucleotides match TRBD2. Trimming cost V 3 bases and J 3 bases; bases outside gene matches: 2. The CDR3 has 16 amino acids. Per germline, CDR1 SGHNT and CDR2 YYREEE (reference sequence). CDR3 loop: CASSSGTSGRTDTQYF. The CDR3 DNA reads as TGTGCCAGCAGCTCCGGGACTAGCGGGAGGACAGATACGCAGTATTTT.

The sample holds a few counts of this clone. The chain couples TRBV7-9 to TRBJ1-2, with 9 bases aligning to TRBD1. J lost 5 bases, V lost 5 bases, and 6 bases had no gene match. This CDR3 region has 14 residues. Per the germline V gene, CDR1 is SEHNR and CDR2 is FQNEAQ (reference sequence). The CDR3 protein is CASSLDRGEYGYTF. The CDR3 DNA sequence: TGTGCCAGCAGCCTGGACAGGGGTGAATATGGCTACACCTTC.

This chain joins TRBV7-9 and TRBJ1-1; no clear D. Trimming removed 1 base from V and 1 base from J, with 7 bases in between. This CDR3 region has 14 residues. CDR1 is SEHNR, CDR2 FQNEAQ, per germline (reference sequence). The CDR3 region is CASSLGRKNTEAFF. Written as DNA, the CDR3 is TGTGCCAGCAGCTTAGGCAGGAAGAACACTGAAGCTTTCTTT.

The genes are TRBV7-2 and TRBJ2-1; D possibly corresponds to TRBD1 (6 bases). Germline V gene data show CDR1 as SGHTA and CDR2 as FQGNSA. CDR3 length: 13 residues. Deletions cut 2 bases from V and 8 bases from J, with 10 bases between. Here the CDR3 DNA reads TGTGCCAGCAGCTTACAGGGGTTGGATGAGCAGTTCTTC. This sequence encodes CASSLQGLDEQFF.